A selection of T cell receptor beta chains follows, all from one sample in a study of regulatory T cells in long-lasting Graves disease. TCRdb reprocessed the multiplex PCR reads with MiXCR, giving one entry per CDR3 protein. The profile shows around 250,000 distinct CDR3 sequences, around 20% of them singletons. Sequences were derived from peripheral blood mononuclear cells (PBMCs), sampled at new diagnosis, from a patient treated with antithyroid drugs. These receptors originate from a female donor with Graves disease. The CDR3 runs from the conserved cysteine through the conserved F or W. The D gene is left open where the match is weak. Expanded clones get a size class; other rows say once, few or many, or leave the size out.

>TRBD2|TRBJ2-1|TRBV2|many
TGTGCCCGGGGACTAGCGGGCCACAATGAGCAGTTCTTC
CARGLAGHNEQFF
>NA|TRBJ2-3|TRBV19|few
TGTGCCAGTAGTATCCCCCATTTGTTGGGCACAGATACGCAGTATTTT
CASSIPHLLGTDTQYF
>NA|TRBJ2-5|TRBV7-2|NA
TGTGCCAGCAGCCGCGGGGTAGAGACCCAGTACTTC
CASSRGVETQYF
>NA|TRBJ2-4|TRBV28|many
TGTGCCAGCAGCTTAGGGGGATCCAAAAACATTCAGTACTTC
CASSLGGSKNIQYF
>NA|TRBJ1-1|TRBV18|many
TGTGCCAGCTCACCCTTGGCAGGGACAAACACTGAAGCTTTCTTT
CASSPLAGTNTEAFF
>TRBD2|TRBJ2-3|TRBV7-6|once
TGTGCCAGCAGCGGGCGTTCGAGCGGGGACCCCACAGATACGCGGTATTTT
CASSGRSSGDPTDTRYF
>TRBD1|TRBJ1-5|TRBV10-3|NA
TGTGCCATCAGTGAGCGACAGGGGGCGCAGCAGCCCCAGCATTTT
CAISERQGAQQPQHF
>TRBD2|TRBJ2-3|TRBV7-2|many
TGTGCCAGCAGCTTAAGGGGACTAGCGGGAGACTCGCAGTATTTT
CASSLRGLAGDSQYF
>TRBD2|TRBJ2-2|TRBV4-1|few
TGCGCCAGCAGCTTCGGGACTAGCGGGGGGACCGGGGAGCTGTTTTTT
CASSFGTSGGTGELFF
>TRBD2|TRBJ2-3|TRBV11-2|few
TGTGCCAGCAGCTCCCCAGCGGGAGACGCAGATACGCAGTATTTT
CASSSPAGDADTQYF
>NA|TRBJ1-2|TRBV10-2|many
TGCGCCAGCAGTGAGGCGGAACTAAACTATGGCTACACCTTC
CASSEAELNYGYTF
>TRBD1|TRBJ1-5|TRBV6-1|NA
TGTGCCAGCAACCCCGAGGGACAGGAAACAGATACGCAGCATTTT
CASNPEGQETDTQHF
>TRBD1|TRBJ2-5|TRBV5-1|many
TGCGCCAGCAGCCTAAGGACAGGCCAAGAGACCCAGTACTTC
CASSLRTGQETQYF
>TRBD1|TRBJ2-3|TRBV20-1|many
TGCAGTGCCCCAGGTGCCGACAGGGGGCCCACAGATACGCAGTATTTT
CSAPGADRGPTDTQYF